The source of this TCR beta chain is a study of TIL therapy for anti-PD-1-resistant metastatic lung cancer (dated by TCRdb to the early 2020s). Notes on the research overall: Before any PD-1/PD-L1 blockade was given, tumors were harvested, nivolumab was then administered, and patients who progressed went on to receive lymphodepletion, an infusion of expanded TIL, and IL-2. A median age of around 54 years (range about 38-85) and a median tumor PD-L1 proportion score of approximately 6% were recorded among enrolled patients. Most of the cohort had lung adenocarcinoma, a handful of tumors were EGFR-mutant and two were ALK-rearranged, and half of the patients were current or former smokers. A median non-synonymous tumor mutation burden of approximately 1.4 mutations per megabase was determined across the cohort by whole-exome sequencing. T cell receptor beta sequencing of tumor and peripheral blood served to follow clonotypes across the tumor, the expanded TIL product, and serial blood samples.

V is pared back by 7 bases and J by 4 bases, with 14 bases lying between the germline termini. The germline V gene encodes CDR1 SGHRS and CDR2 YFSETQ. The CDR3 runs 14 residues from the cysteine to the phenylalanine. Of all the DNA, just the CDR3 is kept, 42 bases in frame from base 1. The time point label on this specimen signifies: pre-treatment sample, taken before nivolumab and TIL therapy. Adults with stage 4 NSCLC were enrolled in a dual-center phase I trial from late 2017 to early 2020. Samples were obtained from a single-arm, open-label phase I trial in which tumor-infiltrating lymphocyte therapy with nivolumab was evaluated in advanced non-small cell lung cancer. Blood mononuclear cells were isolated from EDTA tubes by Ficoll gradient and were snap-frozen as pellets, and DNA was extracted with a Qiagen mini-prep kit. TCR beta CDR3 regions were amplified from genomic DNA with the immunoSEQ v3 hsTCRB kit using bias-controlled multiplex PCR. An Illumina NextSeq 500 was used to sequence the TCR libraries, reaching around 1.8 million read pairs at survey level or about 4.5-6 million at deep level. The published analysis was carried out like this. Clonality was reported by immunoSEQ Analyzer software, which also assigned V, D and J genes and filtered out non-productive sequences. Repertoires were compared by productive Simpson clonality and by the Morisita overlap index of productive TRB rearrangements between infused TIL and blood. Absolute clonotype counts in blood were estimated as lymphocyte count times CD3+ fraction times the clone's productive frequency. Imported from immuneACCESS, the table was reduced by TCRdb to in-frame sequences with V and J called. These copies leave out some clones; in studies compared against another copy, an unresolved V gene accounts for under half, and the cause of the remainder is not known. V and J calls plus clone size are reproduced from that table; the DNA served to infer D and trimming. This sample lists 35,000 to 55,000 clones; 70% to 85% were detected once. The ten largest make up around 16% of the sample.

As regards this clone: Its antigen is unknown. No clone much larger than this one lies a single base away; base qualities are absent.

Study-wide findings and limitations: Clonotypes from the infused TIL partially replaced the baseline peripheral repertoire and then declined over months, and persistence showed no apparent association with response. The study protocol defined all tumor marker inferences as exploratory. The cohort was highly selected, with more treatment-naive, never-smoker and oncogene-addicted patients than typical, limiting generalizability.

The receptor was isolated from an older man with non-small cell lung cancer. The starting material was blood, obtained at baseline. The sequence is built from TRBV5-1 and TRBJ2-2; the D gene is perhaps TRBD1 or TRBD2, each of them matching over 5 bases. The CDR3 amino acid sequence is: CASAQGTSTGELFF. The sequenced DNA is TGCGCCAGCGCCCAGGGCACTAGCACCGGGGAGCTGTTTTTT.